These T cell receptor beta chains were read from a single sample in a study of blood T cell repertoires in COVID-19. Only in-frame clones appear in the TCRdb table, and some are missing; sequencing was by immunoSEQ multiplex PCR. The sample yields about 120,000 clones, 70% to 90% seen once. Source material: peripheral blood. All receptors come from a woman aged 45-60 years with active or convalescent COVID-19. Each CDR3 is given without its conserved first and last residue. Each record gives: V gene, clone size, J gene, D gene, CDR3 protein. The D gene is left open where the match is weak. A clone size is listed for some rows: how often the clone was seen (once, few, many), or a class if it is expanded.

>TRBV30|.|TRBJ2-7|TRBD1
AWNRDRGQQQY
>TRBV11-3|.|TRBJ1-6|.
ASSLDQPERYNSPLH
>TRBV6-9|.|TRBJ1-4|TRBD1
ASSDPNTGELREKLF
>TRBV19|few|TRBJ1-2|TRBD1
ASSEQGAVVGYT
>TRBV2|.|TRBJ2-3|.
ASSETGTDTQY
>TRBV7-8|.|TRBJ2-7|TRBD1
ASSLQGQASSYEQY
>TRBV4-3|.|TRBJ2-3|TRBD2
ASSQELLAGGTDTQY
>TRBV18|.|TRBJ2-3|.
ASSPGRSTDTQY
>TRBV9|once|TRBJ2-3|.
ASSVGGEEDTQY
>TRBV7-9|.|TRBJ2-3|.
ASSHSRGPTGVGQY
>TRBV6-5|.|TRBJ2-7|TRBD2
ASSYGTSGTYEQY
>TRBV28|.|TRBJ1-5|.
ASRSGAGVNQPQH
>TRBV11-3|once|TRBJ2-3|TRBD2
ASSPSGSTDTQY
>TRBV6-2/TRBV6-3|.|TRBJ2-1|.
ASSINNEQF
>TRBV28|.|TRBJ2-7|.
ASSLAPNRIRDEQY
>TRBV5-4|.|TRBJ2-7|.
ASSSTPRDDYEQY
>TRBV3-1/TRBV3-2|few|TRBJ2-2|TRBD2
ASSPVSGTGELF
>TRBV5-6|.|TRBJ1-2|.
ASSFPGTYYGYT
>TRBV28|once|TRBJ1-6|TRBD1
ASNNRGRSPLH
>TRBV7-2|.|TRBJ2-1|.
ASSLGTGGAGSYNEQF
>TRBV30|.|TRBJ1-2|TRBD1
AWSTGAAGYT